The sequence of this T cell receptor beta chain was determined in a study of T-cell reconstitution after alpha-beta-depleted transplantation in children. Unmatched junction bases numbered 7, after V lost 5 bases and J lost 7 bases. Germline V gene sequence: CDR1 MNHEY, CDR2 SMNVEV (reference sequence). The CDR3 is made up of 14 amino acids. This clonotype was detected ten times or more. It was with unique molecular identifiers that the TCRbeta library was prepared. TCRdb processed the PCR reads anew with MiXCR; each CDR3 protein has one entry. The sample yields hundreds of thousands of distinct CDR3 sequences, 8.5% to 10% seen once.

The TCR originated in a human donor who donated a stem cell graft to a child with acute lymphoblastic leukemia. This chain connects TRBV27 to TRBJ1-2; 10 bases align to TRBD1. This sample comprised PBMCs from the stem cell graft donor, obtained from the stem cell graft. CDR3 region: CASSPGTGEGGYTF. In DNA, the CDR3 is TGTGCCAGCAGTCCAGGGACAGGGGAGGGTGGCTACACCTTC.